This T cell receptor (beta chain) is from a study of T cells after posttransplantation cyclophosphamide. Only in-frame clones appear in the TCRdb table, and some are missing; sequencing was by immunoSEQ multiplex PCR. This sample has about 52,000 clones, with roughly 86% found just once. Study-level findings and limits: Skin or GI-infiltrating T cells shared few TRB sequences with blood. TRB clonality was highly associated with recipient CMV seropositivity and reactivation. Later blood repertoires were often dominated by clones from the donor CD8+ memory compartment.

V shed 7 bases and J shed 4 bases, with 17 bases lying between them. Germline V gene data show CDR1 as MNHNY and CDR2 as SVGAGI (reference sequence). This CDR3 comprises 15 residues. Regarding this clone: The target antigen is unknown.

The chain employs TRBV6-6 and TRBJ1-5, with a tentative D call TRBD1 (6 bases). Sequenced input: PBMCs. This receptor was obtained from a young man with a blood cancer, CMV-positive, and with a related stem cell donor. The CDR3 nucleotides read TGTGCCAGCACCTCGACAGGTGGGGAGAATCAGCCCCAGCATTTT. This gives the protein CASTSTGGENQPQHF.